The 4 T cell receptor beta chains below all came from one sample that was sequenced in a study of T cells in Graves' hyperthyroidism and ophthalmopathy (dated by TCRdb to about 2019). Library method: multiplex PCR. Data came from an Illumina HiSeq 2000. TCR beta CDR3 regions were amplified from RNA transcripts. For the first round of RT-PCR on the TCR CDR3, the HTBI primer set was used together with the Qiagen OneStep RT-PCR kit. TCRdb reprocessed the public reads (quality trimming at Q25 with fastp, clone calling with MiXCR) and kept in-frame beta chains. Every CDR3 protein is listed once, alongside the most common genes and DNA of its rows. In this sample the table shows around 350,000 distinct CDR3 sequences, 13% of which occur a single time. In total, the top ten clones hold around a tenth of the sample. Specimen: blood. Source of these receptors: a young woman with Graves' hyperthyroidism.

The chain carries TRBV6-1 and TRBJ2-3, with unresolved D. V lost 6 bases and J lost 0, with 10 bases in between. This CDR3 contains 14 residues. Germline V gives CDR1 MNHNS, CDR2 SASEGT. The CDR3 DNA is TGTGCCAGCAGGCCGGTGCCTAGCACAGATACGCAGTATTTT. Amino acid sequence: CASRPVPSTDTQYF.

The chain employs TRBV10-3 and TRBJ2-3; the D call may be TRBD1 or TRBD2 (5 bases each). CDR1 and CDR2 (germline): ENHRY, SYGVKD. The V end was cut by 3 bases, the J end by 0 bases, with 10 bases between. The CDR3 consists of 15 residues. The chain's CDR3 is CAISDVGDSTDTQYF. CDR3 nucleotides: TGTGCCATCAGTGACGTGGGGGATAGCACAGATACGCAGTATTTT.

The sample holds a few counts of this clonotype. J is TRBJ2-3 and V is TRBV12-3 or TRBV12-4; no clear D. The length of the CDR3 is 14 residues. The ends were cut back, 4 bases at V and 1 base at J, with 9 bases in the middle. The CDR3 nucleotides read TGTGCCAGCAGTTCGAGATTGGGCACAGATACGCAGTATTTT. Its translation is CASSSRLGTDTQYF.

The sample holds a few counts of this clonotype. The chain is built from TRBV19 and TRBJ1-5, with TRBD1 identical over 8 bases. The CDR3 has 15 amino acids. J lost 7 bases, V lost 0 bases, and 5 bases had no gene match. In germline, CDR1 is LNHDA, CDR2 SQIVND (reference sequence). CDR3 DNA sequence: TGTGCCAGTAGTATAGAGCAGGGGGCAGAACAGCCCCAGCATTTT. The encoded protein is CASSIEQGAEQPQHF.